These T cell receptor beta chains were read from a single sample in a study of spatial heterogeneity in lung cancer. TCRdb passed the 5' RACE reads through MiXCR, listing each CDR3 protein once. In the table there are roughly 21,000 distinct CDR3 sequences, 3% to 3.5% of which are singletons. The specimen comprised PBMCs, sampled at surgery. The source is a female donor with early-stage non-small cell lung cancer. Each CDR3 is given with its conserved first and last residue. Each record gives: V gene, J gene, clone size, D gene, CDR3 DNA, CDR3 protein. A D gene is named only where the DNA matches it firmly. For some rows the clone size is stated as once, few or many, or as a class when expanded; others skip it.

V: TRBV9; J: TRBJ2-3; size: medium-sized; D: TRBD2; DNA: TGTGCCAGCAGCGTTAGCGGGGGAAGCACAGATACGCAGTATTTT; CDR3: CASSVSGGSTDTQYF
V: TRBV5-1; J: TRBJ2-1; size: many; D: NA; DNA: TGCGCCAGCAGCCCCCGAGGGGGGGACTCCTACAATGAGCAGTTCTTC; CDR3: CASSPRGGDSYNEQFF
V: TRBV6-5; J: TRBJ2-1; size: many; D: TRBD2; DNA: TGTGCCAGCAGTCAGGGGACTAGCGGGATTGCCGAGCAGTTCTTC; CDR3: CASSQGTSGIAEQFF
V: TRBV6-4; J: TRBJ2-3; size: many; D: TRBD2; DNA: TGTGCCAGCAGTGCGGGACTATCGCCTGATACGCAGTATTTT; CDR3: CASSAGLSPDTQYF
V: TRBV9; J: TRBJ1-1; size: many; D: TRBD1; DNA: TGTGCCAGCAGCGCGACAGGGACCACTGAAGCTTTCTTT; CDR3: CASSATGTTEAFF
V: TRBV4-1; J: TRBJ1-1; size: many; D: NA; DNA: TGCGCCAGCAGCCAATTAGGCCCAGCTTTCTTT; CDR3: CASSQLGPAFF
V: TRBV5-4; J: TRBJ2-1; size: few; D: NA; DNA: TGTGCCAGCAGCGTTGGGGGAGCTGGGTACAATGAGCAGTTCTTC; CDR3: CASSVGGAGYNEQFF
V: TRBV7-9; J: TRBJ2-7; size: many; D: NA; DNA: TGTGCCAGCAGCCTCTGGGGGCCACCCTACGAGCAGTACTTC; CDR3: CASSLWGPPYEQYF
V: TRBV7-3; J: TRBJ2-1; size: many; D: NA; DNA: TGTGCCAGCAGCTTAACGCAGGGGTCCTACAATGAGCAGTTCTTC; CDR3: CASSLTQGSYNEQFF
V: TRBV27; J: TRBJ2-7; size: many; D: TRBD2; DNA: TGTGCCAGCAGTTTATTAGTAGGGACTAGCGTGTACTTC; CDR3: CASSLLVGTSVYF
V: TRBV7-2; J: TRBJ2-3; size: many; D: NA; DNA: TGTGCCAGCAGCTTAGACGGCAGGGTGTATCGCACAGATACGCAGTATTTT; CDR3: CASSLDGRVYRTDTQYF
V: TRBV7-2; J: TRBJ2-6; size: NA; D: NA; DNA: TGTGCCAGCAGCCCGAAGGTGGGTGGGGCCAACGTCCTGACTTTC; CDR3: CASSPKVGGANVLTF
V: TRBV25-1; J: TRBJ2-5; size: medium-sized; D: NA; DNA: TGTGCCAGCAGCCGTAACCAAGAGACCCAGTACTTC; CDR3: CASSRNQETQYF
V: TRBV6-5; J: TRBJ2-7; size: many; D: TRBD2; DNA: TGTGCCAGCAGTTACCCCGCCCCCTTAGCGGGAGGAGGCTACGAGCAGTACTTC; CDR3: CASSYPAPLAGGGYEQYF
V: TRBV20-1; J: TRBJ2-3; size: many; D: NA; DNA: TGCAGTGCTAGAGATCCCGGGGCCACAGATACGCAGTATTTT; CDR3: CSARDPGATDTQYF
V: TRBV7-2; J: TRBJ1-5; size: many; D: NA; DNA: TGTGCCAGCAGCTTAATGCACACCCAGAATCAGCCCCAGCATTTT; CDR3: CASSLMHTQNQPQHF
V: TRBV5-1; J: TRBJ2-7; size: many; D: TRBD1; DNA: TGCGCCAGCAGCTTGGCGACAGGGGGCGCGGTGGACGAGCAGTACTTC; CDR3: CASSLATGGAVDEQYF
V: TRBV21-1; J: TRBJ2-7; size: many; D: NA; DNA: TGTGCCAGCAGCAAAAGTGGGGCCGAGGGGCAGTTTCTAGACGAGCAGTACTTC; CDR3: CASSKSGAEGQFLDEQYF
V: TRBV15; J: TRBJ1-3; size: many; D: NA; DNA: TGTGCCACCAGCAGAGCTTCTGGAAACACCATATATTTT; CDR3: CATSRASGNTIYF
V: TRBV6-5; J: TRBJ2-1; size: many; D: TRBD2; DNA: TGTGCCAGCAGTTACATTGGCGGGAGCGGCAATGAGCAGTTCTTC; CDR3: CASSYIGGSGNEQFF
V: TRBV7-9; J: TRBJ2-7; size: many; D: TRBD1; DNA: TGTGCCAGCAGCCTCGGGACAGGGGACGAGCAGTACTTC; CDR3: CASSLGTGDEQYF
V: TRBV7-9; J: TRBJ2-4; size: many; D: NA; DNA: TGTGCCAGCAGCTTCCGACCGGATAGGTTGGCCAAAAACATTCAGTACTTC; CDR3: CASSFRPDRLAKNIQYF
V: TRBV4-1; J: TRBJ2-7; size: many; D: NA; DNA: TGCGCCAGCAGCCACTTACAGGCGCCCTACGAGCAGTACTTC; CDR3: CASSHLQAPYEQYF
V: TRBV5-1; J: TRBJ1-1; size: many; D: TRBD1; DNA: TGCGCCAGCAGCCAGACAGGGGGCGTAACTGAAGCTTTCTTT; CDR3: CASSQTGGVTEAFF
V: TRBV7-8; J: TRBJ2-2; size: many; D: NA; DNA: TGTGCCAGCAGCTTAGTGGACACCGGGGAGCTGTTTTTT; CDR3: CASSLVDTGELFF
V: TRBV28; J: TRBJ1-1; size: many; D: NA; DNA: TGTGCCAGCAGTTCGAAAAGGGGGAACACTGAAGCTTTCTTT; CDR3: CASSSKRGNTEAFF
V: TRBV6-2/TRBV6-3; J: TRBJ2-7; size: many; D: TRBD2; DNA: TGTGCCAGCAGTTTCCTAGCGGGATCCTCCTACGAGCAGTACTTC; CDR3: CASSFLAGSSYEQYF
V: TRBV4-1; J: TRBJ2-7; size: NA; D: NA; DNA: TGCGCCAGCAGCCATTCCTTGTCAAACTTCTACGAGCAGTACTTC; CDR3: CASSHSLSNFYEQYF
V: TRBV6-7; J: TRBJ2-1; size: many; D: NA; DNA: TGTGCCAGCAGTTCTCCGTCAAATGAGCAGTTCTTC; CDR3: CASSSPSNEQFF
V: TRBV11-1; J: TRBJ1-2; size: many; D: NA; DNA: TGTGCCAGCACCTCGGGGGACTATGGCTACACCTTC; CDR3: CASTSGDYGYTF
V: TRBV7-8; J: TRBJ1-5; size: many; D: TRBD1; DNA: TGTGCCAGCAGCTTCCGGGACAGGGGGAGCAATCAGCCCCAGCATTTT; CDR3: CASSFRDRGSNQPQHF
V: TRBV18; J: TRBJ2-3; size: many; D: NA; DNA: TGTGCCAGCTCACGGTCGGTGAGCACAGATACGCAGTATTTT; CDR3: CASSRSVSTDTQYF
V: TRBV11-3; J: TRBJ2-1; size: NA; D: TRBD2; DNA: TGTGCCAGCAGCCCGGGATTAGCGGGAGGGCCCGAGGATGAGCAGTTCTTC; CDR3: CASSPGLAGGPEDEQFF
V: TRBV6-2/TRBV6-3; J: TRBJ2-3; size: few; D: TRBD2; DNA: TGTGCCAGCACTTTCAGCGGGAGGATCACAGATACGCAGTATTTT; CDR3: CASTFSGRITDTQYF
V: TRBV15; J: TRBJ2-3; size: NA; D: NA; DNA: TGTGCCACCAGCAGAGATAGTATCGATACGGGAACAGATACGCAGTATTTT; CDR3: CATSRDSIDTGTDTQYF
V: TRBV7-9; J: TRBJ1-1; size: many; D: TRBD1; DNA: TGTGCCAGCAGCCCTTCCGGGACAGGGCCTGAAGCTTTCTTT; CDR3: CASSPSGTGPEAFF
V: TRBV25-1; J: TRBJ1-1; size: many; D: NA; DNA: TGTGCCAGCAGTGGCGCGGGACAAGATTTTACTGAAGCTTTCTTT; CDR3: CASSGAGQDFTEAFF
V: TRBV29-1; J: TRBJ2-2; size: many; D: NA; DNA: TGCAGCGTGGGGGAGGGGACAAATACCGGGGAGCTGTTTTTT; CDR3: CSVGEGTNTGELFF
V: TRBV12-3/TRBV12-4; J: TRBJ1-2; size: many; D: NA; DNA: TGTGCCAGCAGTTTGGTCCGAGCTAACTATGGCTACACCTTC; CDR3: CASSLVRANYGYTF
V: TRBV15; J: TRBJ1-5; size: medium-sized; D: NA; DNA: TGTGCCACCAAGCAGGGGCCATCCGGGGGGCATCAGCCCCAGCATTTT; CDR3: CATKQGPSGGHQPQHF
V: TRBV6-4; J: TRBJ2-3; size: many; D: TRBD2; DNA: TGTGCCAGCAGTTTCGGGACTAGCGGCACAGATACGCAGTATTTT; CDR3: CASSFGTSGTDTQYF
V: TRBV11-2; J: TRBJ2-2; size: many; D: NA; DNA: TGTGCCAGCAGCACACAGGGACCTACCGGGGAGCTGTTTTTT; CDR3: CASSTQGPTGELFF
V: TRBV5-1; J: TRBJ2-5; size: many; D: TRBD1; DNA: TGCGCCAGCAGCAAAACAACAGGGGGTGGACAAGAGACCCAGTACTTC; CDR3: CASSKTTGGGQETQYF
V: TRBV24-1; J: TRBJ2-4; size: many; D: NA; DNA: TGTGCCACCAGTCCCTCGGAAAGCAGTATTCAGTACTTC; CDR3: CATSPSESSIQYF
V: TRBV4-1; J: TRBJ1-1; size: many; D: NA; DNA: TGCGCCAGCAGCCAAGACAGGGCAGGGGATTTGCGCGCTTTCTTT; CDR3: CASSQDRAGDLRAFF
V: TRBV7-2; J: TRBJ2-3; size: many; D: NA; DNA: TGTGCCAGCAGCTTAGCGGGTGCCATCACAGATACGCAGTATTTT; CDR3: CASSLAGAITDTQYF
V: TRBV12-3/TRBV12-4; J: TRBJ2-1; size: few; D: TRBD2; DNA: TGTGCCAGCAGCCTGACTAGCGGGAGGACTGCCGGGTTCTTC; CDR3: CASSLTSGRTAGFF
V: TRBV27; J: TRBJ1-1; size: many; D: NA; DNA: TGTGCCAGCAGTTTTCCCCGCACGGGGTTTAACACTGAAGCTTTCTTT; CDR3: CASSFPRTGFNTEAFF
V: TRBV3-1; J: TRBJ1-1; size: many; D: NA; DNA: TGTGCCAGCAGCTATCACGGGACTTTTTCAGGATTGAACACTGAAGCTTTCTTT; CDR3: CASSYHGTFSGLNTEAFF
V: TRBV10-3; J: TRBJ2-7; size: many; D: NA; DNA: TGTGCCACTTCAGAACAGGGCGAGCAGTACTTC; CDR3: CATSEQGEQYF